This T cell receptor beta chain was profiled in a study of tumor-infiltrating lymphocytes in primary liver carcinoma. A constant-region primer primed TCR beta cDNA synthesis from about 0.45 ug of total RNA. Sequencing libraries for TCR beta derived from three nested multiplex PCR rounds that used slightly modified ARM-PCR. It was with TRBV1-TRBV30 forward primers and a C-beta reverse primer that the first two PCR rounds were run, at around 9 cycles each. TCRdb used MiXCR to reprocess the multiplex PCR reads, holding one entry per CDR3 protein. The sample lists fewer than 400,000 distinct CDR3 sequences, 65% occurring once. As for this clonotype: A much larger clone differs from this one at a single base, so this may be a read error.

Both blood RNA, taken from unsorted whole blood, and germline DNA were extracted. In advance of surgery, roughly 4 milliliters of peripheral blood were collected. The CDR3 length is 15 residues. CDR1 MNHNY and CDR2 SVGAGI come from the germline V gene (reference sequence). The germline V and J ends were trimmed by 6 bases and 4 bases, with 17 bases remaining between them. J is TRBJ2-3 and V is TRBV6-6; a weak D match, TRBD1 (6 bases). The receptor's source is a man between 40 and 49 years old with primary liver carcinoma and hepatitis B virus infection. Sequencing input: peripheral blood. The CDR3 loop reads CASSQLGANSDTQYF. The CDR3 DNA is TGTGCCAGCAGCCAACTGGGGGCAAATTCAGATACGCAGTATTTT.